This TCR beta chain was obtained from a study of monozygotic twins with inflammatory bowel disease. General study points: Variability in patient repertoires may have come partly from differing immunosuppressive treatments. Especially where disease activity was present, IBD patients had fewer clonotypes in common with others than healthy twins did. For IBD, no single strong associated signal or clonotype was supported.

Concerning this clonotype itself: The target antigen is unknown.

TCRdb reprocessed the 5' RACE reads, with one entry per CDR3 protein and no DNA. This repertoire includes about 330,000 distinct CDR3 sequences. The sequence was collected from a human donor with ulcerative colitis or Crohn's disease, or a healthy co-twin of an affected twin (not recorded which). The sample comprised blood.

This CDR3 is CATLRGQGEEPQHF. The rearrangement links TRBV10-3 to TRBJ1-5; the D call from TCRdb, TRBD1, cannot be confirmed without DNA. The CDR3 covers 14 residues. Germline-derived CDR1 and CDR2 are ENHRY and SYGVKD.